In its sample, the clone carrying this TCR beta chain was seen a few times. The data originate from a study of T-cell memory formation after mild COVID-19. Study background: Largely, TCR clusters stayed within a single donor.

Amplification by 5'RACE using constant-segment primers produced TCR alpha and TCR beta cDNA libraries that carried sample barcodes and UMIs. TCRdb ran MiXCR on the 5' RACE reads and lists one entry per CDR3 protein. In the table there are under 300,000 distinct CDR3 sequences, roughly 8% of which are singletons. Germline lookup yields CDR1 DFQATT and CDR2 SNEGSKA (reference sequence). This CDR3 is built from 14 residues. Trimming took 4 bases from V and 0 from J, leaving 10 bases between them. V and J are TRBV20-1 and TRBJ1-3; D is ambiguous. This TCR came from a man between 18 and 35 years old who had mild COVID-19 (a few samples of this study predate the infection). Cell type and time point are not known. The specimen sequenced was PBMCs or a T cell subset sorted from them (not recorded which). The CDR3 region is CSAKYSVSGNTIYF. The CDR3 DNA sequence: TGCAGTGCTAAGTACTCCGTCTCTGGAAACACCATATATTTT.